These 29 T cell receptor beta chains were sequenced from one sample in a study of T cell responses to AZD1222 COVID-19 vaccine. The method was immunoSEQ multiplex PCR; TCRdb's version includes in-frame clones alone and lacks a portion of them. Here the sample spans 150,000 to 200,000 clones, 88% being singletons. This specimen was peripheral blood, taken on day 0 of AZD1222 vaccination. The receptors stem from an adult in good health.

The rearrangement uses TRBV7-8 and TRBJ1-5, with D possibly matching TRBD1 (6 bases). V lost 5 bases and J 7 bases, leaving 18 bases between the germline ends. This CDR3 has 15 amino acids. In germline, CDR1 is SGHVS, CDR2 FQNEAQ. CDR3 region: CASSRGGTGRQPQHF. In DNA, the CDR3 is TGTGCCAGCAGCCGAGGAGGAACAGGGCGGCAGCCCCAGCATTTT.

CDR3 DNA: TGTGCCACCAGCAGAGATCAGACAGCCCCTCTCGGCTACACCTTC. It yields the protein CATSRDQTAPLGYTF. The chain recombines TRBV15 with TRBJ1-2; TRBD1 might be the D (5 bases). V gave up 0 bases and J gave up 8 bases, with 16 bases separating them. There are 15 residues in the CDR3. Germline V gene lookup returns CDR1 LNHNV and CDR2 YYDKDF (reference sequence).

This chain links TRBV10-2 with TRBJ2-7, with D perhaps TRBD1 or TRBD2 (5 bases each). Trimming took off 1 base at V and 2 bases at J, with 15 bases between the two ends. The CDR3 extends over 16 amino acids. CDR1 and CDR2 (germline): WSHSY, SAAADI. CDR3: CASSEFPLVGAYEQYF. CDR3 bases: TGCGCCAGCAGTGAGTTCCCTCTAGTGGGGGCCTACGAGCAGTACTTC.

The genes are TRBV19 and TRBJ1-5; D is unresolved. The length of the CDR3 is 15 residues. Per germline, CDR1 LNHDA and CDR2 SQIVND (reference sequence). Trimming left V 3 bases short and J 7 bases short, with 16 bases between. The CDR3 DNA follows: TGTGCCAGTAGTATCAAGTGGTTAACAAGACAGCCCCAGCATTTT. Translating gives CASSIKWLTRQPQHF.

The V call is TRBV9, the J call TRBJ1-1; perhaps TRBD1 as D (6 bases). Germline V gene lookup returns CDR1 SGDLS and CDR2 YYNGEE. The CDR3 extends over 16 amino acids. The ends were cut back, 2 bases at V and 0 bases at J, with 14 bases in the middle. The CDR3 here is CASSVGPRGMNTEAFF. As DNA, the CDR3 is TGTGCCAGCAGCGTTGGACCCAGGGGCATGAACACTGAAGCTTTCTTT.

The chain links TRBV3-1 (or the pseudogene TRBV3-2) to TRBJ2-1; TRBD2 is a possible D gene (7 bases). With 4 bases removed from V and 9 bases from J, the gap between germline ends came to 16 bases. The length of the CDR3 is 14 residues. Germline CDR1 is LGHDT and CDR2 is YNNKEL (reference sequence). CDR3 protein: CASSLSGGPGEQFF. CDR3 nucleotides: TGTGCCAGCAGCCTTTCCGGGGGGCCCGGTGAGCAGTTCTTC.

The chain employs TRBV12-3 or TRBV12-4 and TRBJ1-2, with D tentatively TRBD1 (5 bases). V lost 6 bases, J lost 8 bases, and 13 bases lay in between. The CDR3 runs 12 residues. In nucleotides, the CDR3 is TGTGCCAGCAGGAGGGGCCTGGGAGGCTACACCTTC. Protein product: CASRRGLGGYTF.

The chain links TRBV27 to TRBJ2-5; D possibly corresponds to TRBD1 (6 bases). Trimming took 6 bases from V and 5 from J, leaving 22 bases between them. The germline gives CDR1 MNHEY, CDR2 SMNVEV (reference sequence). This CDR3 has 16 amino acids. The CDR3 DNA follows: TGTGCCAGCAGCCGTACGGTCAGTTGGGGGCGGGAGACCCAGTACTTC. It encodes CASSRTVSWGRETQYF.

CDR3 sequence reads: CASSESGGEQFF. CDR3 coding DNA: TGTGCCAGCAGTGAGTCAGGGGGTGAGCAGTTCTTC. The chain is built from TRBV2 and TRBJ2-1; 7 bases line up with TRBD1. J gave up 9 bases and V 3 bases, and 2 bases lay outside the gene matches. This CDR3 spans 12 amino acids. The germline V gene encodes CDR1 SNHLY and CDR2 FYNNEI.

The gene calls are TRBV16 and TRBJ1-5; D is unresolved. The CDR3 has 11 residues. Trimming left V 3 bases short and J 6 bases short, with 3 bases between. In germline, CDR1 is KGHSY, CDR2 FQNENV. The CDR3 spells CASSQFQPQHF. The CDR3 DNA reads TGTGCCAGCAGCCAGTTTCAGCCCCAGCATTTT.

This clone was detected only a few times. The chain uses TRBV6-5 and TRBJ1-2; 7 nucleotides match TRBD1. J was trimmed by 4 bases and V by 2 bases; bases with no gene match: 7. The germline V gene has CDR1 MNHEY and CDR2 SVGAGI. The CDR3 has 15 residues. Here the CDR3 reads CASSYGPSGGYGYTF. CDR3 nucleotide sequence: TGTGCCAGCAGTTACGGGCCCTCAGGGGGCTATGGCTACACCTTC.

A single count supports this clone. V and J are TRBV28 and TRBJ2-7; TRBD1 aligns across 8 bases. In germline, CDR1 is MDHEN, CDR2 SYDVKM. The CDR3 covers 15 residues. V was clipped by 4 bases and J by 6 bases; unmatched bases: 11. CDR3 bases: TGTGCCAGCAGTTCGGCCGGGACAGGTGGGACCGAGCAGTACTTC. Amino acid sequence: CASSSAGTGGTEQYF.

The chain links TRBV27 to TRBJ1-2; unclear D gene. This CDR3 has 16 residues. Trimming left V 0 bases short and J 3 bases short, with 14 bases between. The germline gives CDR1 MNHEY, CDR2 SMNVEV (reference sequence). The CDR3 bases are TGTGCCAGCAGTTTATCGGTTGGGGAGGGCGACTATGGCTACACCTTC. It codes for CASSLSVGEGDYGYTF.

This chain uses TRBV10-3 with TRBJ1-4; 7 bases align to TRBD1. CDR1 and CDR2 from the germline V gene are ENHRY and SYGVKD. The CDR3 contains 15 residues. Trimming removed 3 bases from V and 8 bases from J; junction bases left unmatched: 9. In DNA form, the CDR3 reads TGTGCCATCAGTGAACGACAGGGACCACAAGAAAAACTGTTTTTT. Amino acids: CAISERQGPQEKLFF.

The chain links TRBV11-2 to TRBJ1-3; 9 bases fit TRBD1. CDR1 SGHAT and CDR2 FQNNGV come from the germline V gene. CDR3 size: 15 residues. V was pared by 1 base and J by 3 bases, with 1 base of the junction left unmatched. CDR3 region: CASSLVGQGGNTIYF. As DNA, the CDR3 is TGTGCCAGCAGCTTAGTGGGACAGGGTGGAAACACCATATATTTT.

This chain joins TRBV5-4 and TRBJ2-7; D not certain. The germline V and J ends were trimmed by 4 bases and 6 bases, with 20 bases remaining between them. The CDR3 covers 15 residues. CDR1 and CDR2 (germline): SGHNT, YYREEE (reference sequence). CDR3 region: CASSPIGRLEAEQYF. The CDR3 nucleotides are TGTGCCAGCAGCCCAATAGGCCGCCTCGAGGCCGAGCAGTACTTC. The full variable domain, in which reference TRBV5-4 and TRBJ2-7 provide the parts outside the CDR3, is ETGVTQSPTHLIKTRGQQVTLRCSSQSGHNTVSWYQQALGQGPQFIFQYYREEENGRGNFPPRFSGLQFPNYSSELNVNALELDDSALYLCASSPIGRLEAEQYFGPGTRLTVT.

This chain links TRBV3-1 (or the pseudogene TRBV3-2) with TRBJ1-3, with D tentatively TRBD1 (5 bases). This CDR3 is 14 amino acids long. Germline CDR1 is LGHDT and CDR2 is YNNKEL (reference sequence). Trimming removed 2 bases from V and 2 bases from J, with 7 bases in between. DNA for the CDR3: TGTGCCAGCAGCCAATGGGGCGCTGGAAACACCATATATTTT. Translated: CASSQWGAGNTIYF.

This clone has just one count. The chain recombines TRBV12-3 or TRBV12-4 with TRBJ1-1; 9 bases map to TRBD1. The CDR3 loop spans 13 amino acids. The J segment lost 5 bases and the V segment lost 7 bases, leaving 5 bases of the junction unmatched. The CDR3 here is CASTLDRGTEAFF. DNA of the CDR3: TGTGCCAGCACCCTAGACAGGGGGACTGAAGCTTTCTTT.

A few counts support this clone. The J gene is TRBJ1-1, the V gene TRBV5-4; D call uncertain. Germline V gives CDR1 SGHNT, CDR2 YYREEE (reference sequence). The CDR3 runs to 13 residues. The V end was cut by 10 bases, the J end by 6 bases, with 19 bases between. The CDR3 DNA follows: TGTGCCTGGTGGGTCGGGGAGTTGGCTGAAGCTTTCTTT. Its protein product is CAWWVGELAEAFF.

V gene TRBV9 combines with J gene TRBJ2-5, with D tentatively TRBD1 (5 bases). This CDR3 contains 17 residues. Germline loops: CDR1 SGDLS, CDR2 YYNGEE. Between the trimmed V and J ends, which lost 0 bases and 2 bases, there was a span of 17 bases. In nucleotides, the CDR3 is TGTGCCAGCAGCGTAGGGGGCAGCAGAACAGTTCAAGAGACCCAGTACTTC. As protein: CASSVGGSRTVQETQYF.

The V call is TRBV7-2, the J call TRBJ1-2; 8 bases are a match to TRBD1. V shed 2 bases, J shed 8 bases, and the junction held 10 bases outside the gene matches. The germline CDR1 and CDR2 sequences are SGHTA and FQGNSA. This CDR3 comprises 15 residues. CDR3 in amino acids: CASSLNQGALGGYTF. CDR3 DNA: TGTGCCAGCAGCTTAAACCAGGGGGCTCTCGGGGGCTACACCTTC.

The rearrangement links TRBV4-1 to TRBJ2-7, with TRBD2 as a possible D gene (7 bases). The germline CDR1 and CDR2 sequences are MGHRA and YSYEKL. Trimming took off 0 bases at V and 2 bases at J, with 11 bases between the two ends. The CDR3 covers 15 residues. In DNA, the CDR3 is TGCGCCAGCAGCCAAGAATGGGGGGGCACCTACGAGCAGTACTTC. Protein: CASSQEWGGTYEQYF.

V gene TRBV7-2 combines with J gene TRBJ2-7; 10 nucleotides line up with TRBD1. V lost 2 bases to trimming and J lost 3 bases; unmatched junction nucleotides: 4. This CDR3 spans 15 amino acids. Germline values: CDR1 SGHTA, CDR2 FQGNSA. The CDR3 region has the DNA TGTGCCAGCAGCTTAAGGGGGACAGGGGACTACGAGCAGTACTTC. Its translation: CASSLRGTGDYEQYF. The full variable domain, in which reference TRBV7-2 and TRBJ2-7 provide the parts outside the CDR3, is GAGVSQSPSNKVTEKGKDVELRCDPISGHTALYWYRQSLGQGLEFLIYFQGNSAPDKSGLPSDRFSAERTGGSVSTLTIQRTQQEDSAVYLCASSLRGTGDYEQYFGPGTRLTVT.

J is TRBJ2-5 and V is TRBV3-1 (or the pseudogene TRBV3-2); D is unclear. Germline assignment: CDR1 LGHDT and CDR2 YNNKEL (reference sequence). Trimming took off 3 bases at V and 2 bases at J, with 7 bases between the two ends. This CDR3 comprises 13 residues. The CDR3 region has the DNA TGTGCCAGCAGCCACAACGAACAAGAGACCCAGTACTTC. Its translation: CASSHNEQETQYF.

The chain couples TRBV4-1 to TRBJ1-2; D unclear. The CDR3 extends over 13 amino acids. V lost 0 bases to trimming and J lost 8 bases, with 10 bases between them. Germline values: CDR1 MGHRA, CDR2 YSYEKL. The CDR3 DNA reads TGCGCCAGCAGCCAAGAATTAGGCATAGGCTACACCTTC. Its translation: CASSQELGIGYTF.

This chain links TRBV30 with TRBJ2-1; the D is unclear. Germline loops: CDR1 GTSNPN, CDR2 SVGIG (reference sequence). The CDR3 is 13 amino acids. V lost 8 bases, J lost 0 bases, and 11 bases lay in between. CDR3 bases: TGTGCCGGCCAGAAGAGCTCCTACAATGAGCAGTTCTTC. It yields the protein CAGQKSSYNEQFF.

The rearrangement uses TRBV28 and TRBJ2-4; possibly TRBD1 or TRBD2 for D (6 bases each). This CDR3 spans 15 amino acids. V dropped 5 bases and J dropped 0 bases, with 11 bases sitting between them. The germline V gene encodes CDR1 MDHEN and CDR2 SYDVKM. In nucleotides, the CDR3 is TGTGCCAGCAGTGGGGGGACACTAGCCAAAAACATTCAGTACTTC. This codes for CASSGGTLAKNIQYF.

J is TRBJ1-4 and V is TRBV7-8; D is possibly TRBD1 (6 bases). Trimming removed 3 bases at V and 7 bases at J, with 15 bases between. Germline V gene lookup returns CDR1 SGHVS and CDR2 FQNEAQ. The CDR3 runs to 15 residues. Here the CDR3 DNA reads TGTGCCAGCAGCTTGTCCGGGACAAGGGGTGAAAAACTGTTTTTT. Translating gives CASSLSGTRGEKLFF.

This rearrangement joins TRBV18 to TRBJ1-2, with D perhaps matching TRBD1 (5 bases). This CDR3 is 13 amino acids long. The germline CDR1 and CDR2 sequences are KGHSH and LQKENI. Trimming cost V 2 bases and J 5 bases, with 9 bases left between them. The CDR3 spells CASSPLEGYGYTF. The CDR3 coding sequence is TGTGCCAGCTCACCATTAGAGGGGTATGGCTACACCTTC.